Presented here are 4 T cell receptor beta chains from one specimen sequenced in a study of cytomegalovirus exposure and HLA in healthy donors. This PCR relied on a set of 60 Vbeta primers and 13 Jbeta primers. The method was immunoSEQ multiplex PCR; TCRdb's version includes in-frame clones alone and lacks a portion of them. The sample contains 130,000 or so clones, roughly 90% of which appear only once. Sequencing input: PBMCs. The source is a woman in her 40s in good health and CMV-seronegative.

The chain uses TRBV28 and TRBJ2-7, with 7 bases matching TRBD2. Per germline, CDR1 MDHEN and CDR2 SYDVKM. This CDR3 region has 16 residues. The junction had 10 bases not matched to a gene; V was cut back by 5 bases and J by 0 bases. The CDR3 nucleotides are TGTGCCAGCAGTCAGAGGGAGGGGTACAGCTCCTACGAGCAGTACTTC. This sequence encodes CASSQREGYSSYEQYF.

The chain has TRBV28 and TRBJ1-2; 7 bases align to TRBD1. The CDR3 loop spans 12 amino acids. J lost 8 bases, V lost 7 bases, and 7 bases had no gene match. The V gene's germline CDR1 is MDHEN and CDR2 SYDVKM. CDR3 sequence: CASTGDSWGYTF. Here the CDR3 DNA reads TGTGCCAGCACAGGGGACAGCTGGGGCTACACCTTC.

The genes are TRBV7-8 and TRBJ2-7; 8 nucleotides match TRBD2. Germline V gene sequence: CDR1 SGHVS, CDR2 FQNEAQ. After removal of 1 base from V and 2 bases from J, the junction contained 7 bases not matched to a gene. This CDR3 contains 16 residues. The CDR3 protein is CASSLVTGGRTYEQYF. CDR3 sequence (DNA): TGTGCCAGCAGCTTAGTAACGGGAGGGCGAACCTACGAGCAGTACTTC.

This clone was recorded only once. This chain links TRBV14 with TRBJ2-3, with 7 bases lining up with TRBD2. Unmatched junction bases numbered 3, after V lost 3 bases and J lost 6 bases. The CDR3 consists of 13 residues. Germline-derived CDR1 and CDR2 are SGHDN and FVKESK. CDR3 bases: TGTGCCAGCAGCCACGGCGGGAGCGATACGCAGTATTTT. It is translated as CASSHGGSDTQYF. The variable domain in full, with the rest retrieved from reference TRBV14 and TRBJ2-3, is EAGVTQFPSHSVIEKGQTVTLRCDPISGHDNLYWYRRVMGKEIKFLLHFVKESKQDESGMPNNRFLAERTGGTYSTLKVQPAELEDSGVYFCASSHGGSDTQYFGPGTRLTVL.